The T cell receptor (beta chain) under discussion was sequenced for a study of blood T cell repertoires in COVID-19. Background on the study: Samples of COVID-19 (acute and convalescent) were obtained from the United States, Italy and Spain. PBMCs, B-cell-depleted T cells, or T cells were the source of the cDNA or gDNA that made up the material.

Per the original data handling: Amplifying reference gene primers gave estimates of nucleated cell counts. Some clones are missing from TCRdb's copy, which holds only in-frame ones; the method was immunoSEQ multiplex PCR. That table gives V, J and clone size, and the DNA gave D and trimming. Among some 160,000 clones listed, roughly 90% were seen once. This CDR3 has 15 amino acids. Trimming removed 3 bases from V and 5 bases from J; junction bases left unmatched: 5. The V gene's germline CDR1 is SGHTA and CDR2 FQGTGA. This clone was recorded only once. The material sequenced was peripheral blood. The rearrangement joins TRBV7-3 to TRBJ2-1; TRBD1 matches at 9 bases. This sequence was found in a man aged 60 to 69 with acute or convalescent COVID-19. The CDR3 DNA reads TGTGCCAGCAGCTTGGACAGGGGCAAGAACAATGAGCAGTTCTTC. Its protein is CASSLDRGKNNEQFF.